The clone carrying this TCR beta chain is medium-sized by share. Its antigen is as yet unknown. Using immunoSEQ multiplex PCR, the repertoire was profiled, and TCRdb retains in-frame clones only, with some absent. The profile shows approximately 25,000 clones, 45% to 55% of them singletons. These data originate in a study of radiation and T cells in renal cell carcinoma. Per germline, CDR1 SGHNT and CDR2 YYREEE (reference sequence). This CDR3 is 15 amino acids long. Between the trimmed V and J ends, which lost 1 base and 2 bases, there was a span of 10 bases. Study-wide points: Dominant CDR3 motifs were more common in irradiated tumors than controls.

Stated treatment: treatment-naive control, cytoreductive nephrectomy. Control tumors came from treatment-naive patients without prior radiation. The tumor was a clear cell renal cell carcinoma. Sequenced control tumors were from 11 males and a few females, median age 57. The source of this sequence is a human donor with renal cell carcinoma. The chain links TRBV5-4 to TRBJ2-1; no clear D. Sequencing was performed on tumor tissue, taken from a patient whose treatment was nephrectomy without radiotherapy. For the CDR3, the DNA is TGTGCCAGCAGCTTGAATCCCCCAGCCTACAATGAGCAGTTCTTC. This encodes CASSLNPPAYNEQFF.